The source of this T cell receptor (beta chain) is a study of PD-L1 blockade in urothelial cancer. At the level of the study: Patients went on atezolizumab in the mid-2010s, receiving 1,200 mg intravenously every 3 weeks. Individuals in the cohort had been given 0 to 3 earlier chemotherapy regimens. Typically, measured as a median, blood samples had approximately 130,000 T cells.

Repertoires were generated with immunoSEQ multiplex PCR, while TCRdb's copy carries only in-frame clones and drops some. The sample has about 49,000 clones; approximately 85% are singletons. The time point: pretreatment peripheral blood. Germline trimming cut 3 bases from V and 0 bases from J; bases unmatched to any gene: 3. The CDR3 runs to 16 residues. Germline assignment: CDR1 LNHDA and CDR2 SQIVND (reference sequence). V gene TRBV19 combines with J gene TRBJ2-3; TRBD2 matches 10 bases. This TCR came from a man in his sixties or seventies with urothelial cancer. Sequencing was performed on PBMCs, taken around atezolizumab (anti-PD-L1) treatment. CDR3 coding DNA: TGTGCCAGTAGTATGGGACTAGCGACCAGCACAGATACGCAGTATTTT. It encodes CASSMGLATSTDTQYF.